This entry lists 22 T cell receptor beta chains sequenced from one sample in a study of shared clonotypes between healthy human individuals. Sequenced by immunoSEQ multiplex PCR; TCRdb stores in-frame clones only, minus some. The sample shows about 680,000 clones, around 74% of them seen only once. Sequenced material: memory CD4+ T cells sorted from blood. Subset of the sample: CD45RA-negative fraction. The receptors come from a woman aged 25 to 39 in good health.

This clone was seen repeatedly, ten times or more. The rearrangement joins TRBV9 to TRBJ2-7; 8 positions match TRBD2. The CDR3 loop spans 16 amino acids. The junction had 14 bases not matched to a gene; V was cut back by 4 bases and J by 5 bases. Per germline, CDR1 SGDLS and CDR2 YYNGEE. The CDR3 DNA is TGTGCCAGCAGCCCCCCCTGGGGCGGGAGGACCCACGAGCAGTACTTC. Translated, it gives CASSPPWGGRTHEQYF.

V is TRBV5-4 and J is TRBJ2-2; 13 nucleotides line up with TRBD2. The CDR3 loop spans 18 amino acids. Germline V gene data show CDR1 as SGHNT and CDR2 as YYREEE (reference sequence). The junction had 6 bases not matched to a gene; V was cut back by 3 bases and J by 1 base. The CDR3 reads CASSSGLAGKGNTGELFF. As DNA, the CDR3 is TGTGCCAGCAGCTCGGGACTAGCGGGAAAAGGGAACACCGGGGAGCTGTTTTTT.

The chain employs TRBV7-9 and TRBJ2-3; no firm D call. Germline assignment: CDR1 SEHNR and CDR2 FQNEAQ (reference sequence). V lost 5 bases and J lost 10, with 16 bases in between. The length of the CDR3 is 13 residues. This CDR3 reads CASSPLIMTPQYF. In nucleotides, the CDR3 is TGTGCCAGCAGCCCTCTTATCATGACGCCGCAGTATTTT.

The chain uses TRBV28 and TRBJ1-1; TRBD1 agrees at 8 bases. Germline CDR1 is MDHEN and CDR2 is SYDVKM. The CDR3 contains 17 residues. Trimming cost V 6 bases and J 1 base; bases outside gene matches: 13. CDR3 region: CASSPLNSGTGNTEAFF. CDR3 bases: TGTGCCAGCAGCCCACTCAACTCCGGGACAGGGAACACTGAAGCTTTCTTT.

CDR3 nucleotides: TGTGCCAGCAGCTTAGGGGTGGACAGGGCGGAGTTCTTC. It specifies CASSLGVDRAEFF. The chain carries TRBV7-2 and TRBJ2-1; TRBD1 matches 8 bases. The CDR3 extends over 13 amino acids. V gave up 1 base and J gave up 14 bases; unmatched junction bases: 7. Germline V gives CDR1 SGHTA, CDR2 FQGNSA. The full variable domain, with the rest looked up from reference TRBV7-2 and TRBJ2-1, is GAGVSQSPSNKVTEKGKDVELRCDPISGHTALYWYRQSLGQGLEFLIYFQGNSAPDKSGLPSDRFSAERTGGSVSTLTIQRTQQEDSAVYLCASSLGVDRAEFFGPGTRLTVL.

The gene calls are TRBV5-1 and TRBJ2-7, with D possibly being TRBD1 (6 bases). The CDR3 loop spans 16 amino acids. With 3 bases removed from V and 1 base from J, the gap between germline ends came to 17 bases. Looked up from germline, CDR1 is SGHRS and CDR2 is YFSETQ. The CDR3 region has the DNA TGCGCCAGCAGCTCCCCCCGGGACACCATTTCCTACGAGCAGTACTTC. Protein product: CASSSPRDTISYEQYF.

This clone was seen many times. V is TRBV4-2 and J is TRBJ2-3; no firm D call. CDR3 length: 14 amino acids. Per the germline V gene, CDR1 is LGHNA and CDR2 is YNFKEQ. Trimming pared 1 base from V and 6 bases from J, leaving 11 bases between. Here the CDR3 DNA reads TGTGCCAGCAGCCAAGGGCTAGAATCTGATACGCAGTATTTT. Translated: CASSQGLESDTQYF.

This clone was seen a handful of times. This chain uses TRBV27 with TRBJ2-2, with 7 bases lining up with TRBD1. The CDR3 spans 17 residues. With 6 bases clipped from V and 1 base from J, the junction kept 11 bases outside the gene matches. The germline V gene encodes CDR1 MNHEY and CDR2 SMNVEV (reference sequence). In DNA, the CDR3 is TGTGCCAGCAGCCGACCAATGGGACAGATGAACACCGGGGAGCTGTTTTTT. Amino acids: CASSRPMGQMNTGELFF.

As DNA, the CDR3 is TGTGCCAGCAGCCCCAGGGGCGGAGGGGAGCTGTTTTTT. This translates into CASSPRGGGELFF. This chain connects TRBV11-1 to TRBJ2-2; D may be TRBD1 (6 bases). V was shortened by 5 bases and J by 8 bases, with 12 bases between the two germline ends. The CDR3 runs to 13 residues. Germline loops: CDR1 SGHAT, CDR2 FQDESV (reference sequence).

V and J are TRBV6-1 and TRBJ1-3, with D hard to call. Germline V gene data show CDR1 as MNHNS and CDR2 as SASEGT. This CDR3 is built from 13 residues. Trimming cost V 6 bases and J 4 bases, with 10 bases left between them. The CDR3 reads CASRLVPGNTIYF. The CDR3 DNA reads TGTGCCAGCAGGCTAGTACCAGGAAACACCATATATTTT.

This clone was recorded a few times. The chain recombines TRBV5-4 with TRBJ2-7, with 8 bases that match TRBD1. The CDR3 consists of 18 residues. With 3 bases clipped from V and 2 bases from J, the junction kept 16 bases outside the gene matches. Germline V gene lookup returns CDR1 SGHNT and CDR2 YYREEE (reference sequence). The CDR3 coding sequence is TGTGCCAGCAGCTCCGGGACAGGAAATCGCTGGTGGGCCTACGAGCAGTACTTC. It encodes CASSSGTGNRWWAYEQYF.

This chain connects TRBV5-1 to TRBJ2-5; either TRBD1 or TRBD2 may fit D (5 bases each). The CDR3 has 15 residues. CDR1 SGHRS and CDR2 YFSETQ come from the germline V gene. Trimming left V 1 base short and J 2 bases short, with 12 bases between. Here the CDR3 reads CASSLWDPWQETQYF. CDR3 DNA: TGCGCCAGCAGCTTGTGGGACCCGTGGCAAGAGACCCAGTACTTC.

Written as DNA, the CDR3 is TGTGCCAGCAGTTCTCCTACGGGGGGGTGGACTGAAGCTTTCTTT. Translating it yields CASSSPTGGWTEAFF. The chain joins TRBV28 to TRBJ1-1; TRBD1 is a possible D gene (5 bases). This CDR3 has 15 amino acids. V gave up 4 bases and J gave up 5 bases, with 17 bases separating them. Germline V gene lookup returns CDR1 MDHEN and CDR2 SYDVKM.

V is TRBV7-9 and J is TRBJ2-7; D might be TRBD2 (5 bases). V gave up 5 bases and J gave up 3 bases, with 11 bases separating them. This CDR3 is 13 amino acids long. Germline-derived CDR1 and CDR2 are SEHNR and FQNEAQ (reference sequence). In nucleotides, the CDR3 is TGTGCCAGCAGCGGAGACCGGGACTACGAGCAGTACTTC. Translated: CASSGDRDYEQYF.

The chain links TRBV19 to TRBJ1-4; no clear D gene. The CDR3 is 13 residues long. CDR1 is LNHDA and CDR2 is SQIVND in the germline V gene (reference sequence). The V and J ends lost 5 bases and 8 bases respectively, with 12 bases between them. CDR3: CASSSSSREKLFF. CDR3 bases: TGTGCCAGTAGTTCATCCAGCAGGGAAAAACTGTTTTTT. Drawing the rest from reference TRBV19 and TRBJ1-4, the complete variable domain is DGGITQSPKYLFRKEGQNVTLSCEQNLNHDAMYWYRQDPGQGLRLIYYSQIVNDFQKGDIAEGYSVSREKKESFPLTVTSAQKNPTAFYLCASSSSSREKLFFGSGTQLSVL.

V and J are TRBV5-4 and TRBJ2-5; D may be TRBD1 or TRBD2 (5 bases each). Germline lookup yields CDR1 SGHNT and CDR2 YYREEE (reference sequence). The CDR3 spans 14 residues. V was pared by 4 bases and J by 2 bases, with 12 bases between. The CDR3 sequence is CASSPSGTQETQYF. The CDR3 nucleotides read TGTGCCAGCAGCCCGTCGGGGACGCAAGAGACCCAGTACTTC.

This rearrangement joins TRBV5-4 to TRBJ2-1; weak D call: TRBD1 (6 bases). This CDR3 is built from 15 residues. Germline V lookup: CDR1 SGHNT, CDR2 YYREEE (reference sequence). The V end was cut by 1 base, the J end by 2 bases, with 10 bases between. The chain's CDR3 is CASSLRGTTYNEQFF. The CDR3 DNA reads as TGTGCCAGCAGCTTGAGAGGGACAACCTACAATGAGCAGTTCTTC.

The V and J genes are TRBV20-1 and TRBJ2-1; D is ambiguous. Trimming cost V 6 bases and J 4 bases, with 7 bases left between them. CDR1 and CDR2 from the germline V gene are DFQATT and SNEGSKA (reference sequence). The CDR3 covers 11 residues. CDR3 nucleotide sequence: TGCAGTGCGCAAAGTTACAATGAGCAGTTCTTC. Protein: CSAQSYNEQFF.

This chain uses TRBV5-1 with TRBJ1-1, with D tentatively TRBD1 (6 bases). The V gene's germline CDR1 is SGHRS and CDR2 YFSETQ. The V and J ends lost 1 base and 7 bases respectively, with 14 bases between them. The CDR3 contains 14 residues. CDR3 region: CASSLYSTGSEAFF. As DNA, the CDR3 is TGCGCCAGCAGCTTGTATTCAACAGGGAGTGAAGCTTTCTTT.

Details on this clone: A much larger clone lies one base from this, so it may be a read error. Other DNA sequences in this specimen translate into the identical CDR3. The V call is TRBV29-1, the J call TRBJ2-7; D uncertain. V was trimmed by 5 bases and J by 6 bases, leaving 17 bases between them. The CDR3 consists of 13 residues. Germline values: CDR1 SQVTM, CDR2 ANQGSEA. The chain's CDR3 is CSVRDGQLSEQYF. In nucleotides, the CDR3 is TGCAGCGTTCGAGACGGGCAGCTATCCGAGCAGTACTTC.

V and J are TRBV5-1 and TRBJ2-7, with 10 positions matching TRBD2. V shed 5 bases, J shed 2 bases, and the junction held 4 bases outside the gene matches. CDR1 and CDR2 from the germline V gene are SGHRS and YFSETQ. The CDR3 is made up of 14 amino acids. The CDR3 DNA reads TGCGCCAGCAGTCCCGGGACTAGCGCCTACGAGCAGTACTTC. It yields the protein CASSPGTSAYEQYF.

J is TRBJ2-7 and V is TRBV19, with D possibly matching TRBD1 (6 bases). This CDR3 is 21 amino acids long. Germline V gives CDR1 LNHDA, CDR2 SQIVND (reference sequence). Trimming removed 2 bases at V and 4 bases at J, with 33 bases between. The CDR3 loop reads CASSIPLAPPGEYGPPYEQYF. The CDR3 nucleotides read TGTGCCAGTAGTATACCCCTTGCCCCCCCAGGGGAATATGGGCCGCCTTACGAGCAGTACTTC.